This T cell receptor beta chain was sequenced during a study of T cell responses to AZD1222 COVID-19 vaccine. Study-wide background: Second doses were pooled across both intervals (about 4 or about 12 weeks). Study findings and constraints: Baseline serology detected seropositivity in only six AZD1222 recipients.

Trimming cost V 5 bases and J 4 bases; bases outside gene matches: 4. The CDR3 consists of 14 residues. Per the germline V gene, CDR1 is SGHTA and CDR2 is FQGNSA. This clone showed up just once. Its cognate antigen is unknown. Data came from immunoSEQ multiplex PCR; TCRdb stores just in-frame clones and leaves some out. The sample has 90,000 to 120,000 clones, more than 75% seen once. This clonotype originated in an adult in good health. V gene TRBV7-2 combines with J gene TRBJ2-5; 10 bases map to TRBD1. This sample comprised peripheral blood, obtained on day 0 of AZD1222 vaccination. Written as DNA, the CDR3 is TGTGCCAGCAGCCCTGACAGGGGGCGAGAGACCCAGTACTTC. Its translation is CASSPDRGRETQYF. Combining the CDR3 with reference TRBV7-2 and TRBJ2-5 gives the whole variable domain GAGVSQSPSNKVTEKGKDVELRCDPISGHTALYWYRQSLGQGLEFLIYFQGNSAPDKSGLPSDRFSAERTGGSVSTLTIQRTQQEDSAVYLCASSPDRGRETQYFGPGTRLLVL.